The T cell receptor beta chain under discussion was sequenced for a study of T-cell memory formation after mild COVID-19. Study-wide results and caveats: Mainly CM and EM harbored the contracting CD4+ clones; mainly EMRA harbored the CD8+ ones.

With constant-segment primers, 5'RACE yielded cDNA libraries of TCR alpha and TCR beta that carried sample barcodes and UMIs. TCRdb re-analysed the 5' RACE reads in MiXCR, keeping a single row per CDR3 protein. The sample includes fewer than 450,000 distinct CDR3 sequences, under 25% of them seen just once. Trimming pared 7 bases from V and 5 bases from J, leaving 7 bases between. The CDR3 is 10 amino acids. Germline V gives CDR1 SQVTM, CDR2 ANQGSEA. There are a few counts of this clonotype. Its antigen remains unidentified. Material: PBMCs or a T cell subset sorted from them (not recorded which). The V gene is TRBV29-1, the J gene TRBJ2-3; D gene unclear. The clonotype comes from an adult woman who had mild COVID-19 (a few samples of this study predate the infection). Cell type and time point are not known. This CDR3 is CSGGGDTQYF. In DNA, the CDR3 is TGCAGCGGGGGTGGAGATACGCAGTATTTT.